This passage covers 24 T cell receptor beta chains from one sample sequenced in a study of cytomegalovirus exposure and HLA in healthy donors. Both 60 Vbeta primers and 13 Jbeta primers went into the PCR. The protocol was immunoSEQ multiplex PCR, while the TCRdb copy is restricted to in-frame clones and leaves out a portion. This sample has approximately 130,000 clones, with 76% found just once. The source material was PBMCs. The receptors shown here come from a female donor in good health and CMV-seropositive.

This chain connects TRBV6-1 to TRBJ1-2, with D possibly being TRBD1 (6 bases). Germline lookup yields CDR1 MNHNS and CDR2 SASEGT. The CDR3 sequence is 14 residues long. V shed 4 bases and J shed 0 bases, with 9 bases lying between them. The CDR3 nucleotides read TGTGCCAGCAGTGCACGGACAGCTAACTATGGCTACACCTTC. Translation gives CASSARTANYGYTF.

The V gene is TRBV7-2, the J gene TRBJ1-1; tentative D call: TRBD1 (5 bases). Trimming shortened V by 1 base and J by 5 bases, and 17 bases separated the two germline ends. The CDR3 length is 16 residues. From germline, CDR1 is SGHTA and CDR2 FQGNSA. DNA for the CDR3: TGTGCCAGCAGCTTAGAAAACTCCAGGGTAAAAACTGAAGCTTTCTTT. Its protein is CASSLENSRVKTEAFF.

The genes are TRBV4-1 and TRBJ1-2; D is undetermined. V lost 4 bases to trimming and J lost 6 bases, with 18 bases between them. This CDR3 is built from 15 residues. CDR1 and CDR2 (germline): MGHRA, YSYEKL. The CDR3 bases are TGCGCCAGCAGCCCTCGGGAGGTGAGAAAAAATGGCTACACCTTC. Its translation: CASSPREVRKNGYTF.

J is TRBJ1-1 and V is TRBV6-5; D is possibly TRBD1 (6 bases). Trimming pared 6 bases from V and 0 bases from J, leaving 8 bases between. The CDR3 runs 13 residues. CDR1 is MNHEY, CDR2 SVGAGI, per germline. Here the CDR3 DNA reads TGTGCCAGCAGGGACAGCCTGAACACTGAAGCTTTCTTT. This sequence encodes CASRDSLNTEAFF.

This clone has only one observation. In nucleotides, the CDR3 is TGTGCCAGTAGTATCCGAGGAGGGCCCTACAATGAGCAGTTCTTC. Protein: CASSIRGGPYNEQFF. The chain employs TRBV19 and TRBJ2-1, with a weak D call TRBD2 (6 bases). Germline-derived CDR1 and CDR2 are LNHDA and SQIVND (reference sequence). This CDR3 contains 15 residues. The V end lost 3 bases, the J end lost 2 bases, and 11 bases lay between the germline ends.

CDR3 in amino acids: CASSSAGGIDTQYF. The CDR3, as DNA: TGCGCCAGCAGTTCAGCGGGGGGGATAGATACGCAGTATTTT. V gene TRBV10-2 combines with J gene TRBJ2-3; 10 bases map to TRBD2. V lost 5 bases to trimming and J lost 5 bases; unmatched junction nucleotides: 4. CDR1 and CDR2 (germline): WSHSY, SAAADI. The CDR3 runs 14 residues.

The chain has TRBV11-2 and TRBJ2-2, with D tentatively TRBD2 (5 bases). Germline V gene sequence: CDR1 SGHAT, CDR2 FQNNGV. The V end lost 5 bases, the J end lost 1 base, and 14 bases lay between the germline ends. This CDR3 is built from 16 residues. CDR3 sequence: CASSVTSSRNTGELFF. The CDR3 region has the DNA TGTGCCAGCAGCGTAACTAGTTCCCGGAACACCGGGGAGCTGTTTTTT.

This chain joins TRBV6-1 and TRBJ1-2, with D perhaps TRBD1 (6 bases). Germline lookup yields CDR1 MNHNS and CDR2 SASEGT. Trimming pared 2 bases from V and 5 bases from J, leaving 12 bases between. The CDR3 sequence is 14 residues long. In DNA form, the CDR3 reads TGTGCCAGCAGTGAAAATGGGGGCGAGTATGGCTACACCTTC. Amino acids: CASSENGGEYGYTF.

The chain links TRBV6-1 to TRBJ2-7, with a possible D match to TRBD1 (5 bases). CDR1 and CDR2 (germline): MNHNS, SASEGT. V was pared by 5 bases and J by 2 bases, with 16 bases between. There are 15 residues in the CDR3. The CDR3 sequence: CASSPRWGPTYEQYF. The CDR3, as DNA: TGTGCCAGCAGTCCGCGGTGGGGCCCGACCTACGAGCAGTACTTC.

The chain links TRBV5-1 to TRBJ1-1; 7 bases are a match to TRBD1. The CDR3 extends over 15 amino acids. With V trimmed by 2 bases and J by 1 base, 5 bases remained unmatched. The V gene's germline CDR1 is SGHRS and CDR2 YFSETQ. CDR3 bases: TGCGCCAGCAGCTTATGGACAGGTCGGAACACTGAAGCTTTCTTT. Its protein is CASSLWTGRNTEAFF.

This chain joins TRBV4-2 and TRBJ2-7; 10 nucleotides align to TRBD2. The CDR3 has 17 amino acids. With V trimmed by 0 bases and J by 2 bases, 7 bases remained unmatched. Per the germline V gene, CDR1 is LGHNA and CDR2 is YNFKEQ. In DNA form, the CDR3 reads TGTGCCAGCAGCCAAGATGGCCCTCTAGCGGGGGCCTACGAGCAGTACTTC. Residues: CASSQDGPLAGAYEQYF.

The gene calls are TRBV5-1 and TRBJ1-4; TRBD1 is a possible D gene (5 bases). Trimming took 1 base from V and 6 from J, leaving 13 bases between them. CDR1 SGHRS and CDR2 YFSETQ come from the germline V gene. This CDR3 comprises 15 residues. This CDR3 reads CASSLQGRADEKLFF. The CDR3, as DNA: TGCGCCAGCAGCTTGCAGGGCAGGGCCGATGAAAAACTGTTTTTT.

The V and J genes are TRBV14 and TRBJ1-2; D ambiguous. Germline V CDR1 and CDR2: SGHDN, FVKESK. The CDR3 length is 13 residues. V shed 1 base and J shed 0 bases, with 3 bases lying between them. In DNA form, the CDR3 reads TGTGCCAGCAGCCAAGGGCCTAACTATGGCTACACCTTC. Its protein product is CASSQGPNYGYTF.

CDR3: CASGLGSVDEQYF. The DNA of the CDR3 is TGTGCTAGTGGTTTGGGTAGCGTGGACGAGCAGTACTTC. V is TRBV12-5 and J is TRBJ2-7; D perhaps matches TRBD2 (5 bases). Trimming pared 1 base from V and 5 bases from J, leaving 9 bases between. Germline V lookup: CDR1 LGHNT, CDR2 FRNRAP. This CDR3 is 13 amino acids long.

In its sample, this clone was seen once. The rearrangement joins TRBV27 to TRBJ2-1; 11 positions match TRBD2. The CDR3 covers 15 residues. V was clipped by 6 bases and J by 9 bases; unmatched bases: 10. Germline V gene lookup returns CDR1 MNHEY and CDR2 SMNVEV (reference sequence). Here the CDR3 reads CASRGLAGRVTEQFF. The CDR3 DNA sequence: TGTGCCAGCAGAGGACTAGCGGGCCGAGTAACTGAGCAGTTCTTC.

The chain carries TRBV5-4 and TRBJ1-2, with D possibly being TRBD1 (5 bases). The V gene's germline CDR1 is SGHNT and CDR2 YYREEE (reference sequence). This CDR3 spans 15 amino acids. V gave up 2 bases and J gave up 2 bases, with 13 bases separating them. The chain's CDR3 is CASSFWGRQNYGYTF. The CDR3 nucleotides are TGTGCCAGCAGCTTTTGGGGCAGACAGAACTATGGCTACACCTTC.

The chain links TRBV4-1 to TRBJ2-1; D perhaps matches TRBD2 (6 bases). Trimming removed 4 bases at V and 1 base at J, with 20 bases between. Germline CDR1 is MGHRA and CDR2 is YSYEKL. CDR3 size: 18 residues. The CDR3 DNA sequence: TGCGCCAGCAGCCTCATAATCCGGGGACTCATATCCTACAATGAGCAGTTCTTC. This codes for CASSLIIRGLISYNEQFF.

The chain uses TRBV27 and TRBJ2-1; D gene uncertain. CDR1 and CDR2 (germline): MNHEY, SMNVEV (reference sequence). The CDR3 totals 13 residues. Trimming shortened V by 4 bases and J by 8 bases, and 12 bases separated the two germline ends. The CDR3 DNA sequence: TGTGCCAGCAGTTCTAGGTCGTGGCATGAGCAGTTCTTC. This sequence encodes CASSSRSWHEQFF.

The rearrangement links TRBV7-2 to TRBJ1-4; D gene uncertain. V was pared by 2 bases and J by 8 bases, with 6 bases between. CDR1 is SGHTA, CDR2 FQGNSA, per germline. The CDR3 totals 12 residues. CDR3 nucleotide sequence: TGTGCCAGCAGCTTACATGAGGAAAAACTGTTTTTT. Translating gives CASSLHEEKLFF.

The chain joins TRBV11-2 to TRBJ1-3; D gene unclear. The germline CDR1 and CDR2 sequences are SGHAT and FQNNGV. V lost 1 base and J lost 0, with 7 bases in between. CDR3 length equals 15 residues. The CDR3 region has the DNA TGTGCCAGCAGCTTAGGACTGATCTCTGGAAACACCATATATTTT. Encoded protein: CASSLGLISGNTIYF. The complete variable domain, with remaining parts taken from reference TRBV11-2 and TRBJ1-3, reads EAGVAQSPRYKIIEKRQSVAFWCNPISGHATLYWYQQILGQGPKLLIQFQNNGVVDDSQLPKDRFSAERLKGVDSTLKIQPAKLEDSAVYLCASSLGLISGNTIYFGEGSWLTVV.

In nucleotides, the CDR3 is TGTGCCAGCAGCCGGGACTACCGGCGGCTCACTAGCACAGATACGCAGTATTTT. Amino acids: CASSRDYRRLTSTDTQYF. The genes are TRBV2 and TRBJ2-3; 7 positions match TRBD2. The CDR3 spans 18 residues. Germline CDR1 reads SNHLY; CDR2 reads FYNNEI. V was clipped by 6 bases and J by 0 bases; unmatched bases: 15.

This chain uses TRBV29-1 with TRBJ1-2; possibly TRBD1 for D (5 bases). V was pared by 8 bases and J by 6 bases, with 13 bases between. Germline CDR1 SQVTM, CDR2 ANQGSEA. This CDR3 is built from 11 residues. The CDR3 nucleotides are TGCAGCACCGGGGGGGGTCATGGCTACACCTTC. As protein: CSTGGGHGYTF. The full variable domain, rest sourced from reference TRBV29-1 and TRBJ1-2, is SAVISQKPSRDICQRGTSLTIQCQVDSQVTMMFWYRQQPGQSLTLIATANQGSEATYESGFVIDKFPISRPNLTFSTLTVSNMSPEDSSIYLCSTGGGHGYTFGSGTRLTVV.

The chain employs TRBV15 and TRBJ2-7, with D unresolved. The ends were cut back, 0 bases at V and 3 bases at J, with 6 bases in the middle. The CDR3 spans 13 residues. CDR1 and CDR2 (germline): LNHNV, YYDKDF (reference sequence). The CDR3 DNA reads TGTGCCACCAGCAGAGATGTCGGCTACGAGCAGTACTTC. It specifies CATSRDVGYEQYF.

V is TRBV29-1 and J is TRBJ2-7; TRBD1 matches at 9 bases. J lost 3 bases, V lost 5 bases, and 5 bases had no gene match. Germline-derived CDR1 and CDR2 are SQVTM and ANQGSEA. The CDR3 runs to 13 residues. For the CDR3, the DNA is TGCAGCGTTACCGGGACAGGGAGCTACGAGCAGTACTTC. Residues: CSVTGTGSYEQYF.